This TCR beta chain was retrieved from a study of siplizumab effects on memory and regulatory T cells (dated by TCRdb to between 2018 and 2021). About the study as a whole: The effect of the anti-CD2 antibody siplizumab on alloreactive T-cell subsets was examined in allogeneic mixed lymphocyte reactions constructed from human PBMCs.

The research as a whole found: Because sequences below about 10^-5 frequency were poorly captured, only a minor fraction of alloreactive clones could be mapped to unstimulated subsets. Unstimulated naive T cells appeared to be more diverse than memory T cells, and naive cells seemed to make a substantial contribution to the alloresponse. The cumulative frequency of alloreactive sequences that could be traced back to unstimulated CD4+ memory T cells was significantly reduced by siplizumab. In reactions with siplizumab, an average of about 69% of mappable alloreactive CD4+ clones were Treg-derived, compared with roughly 26% in control reactions. Whether proliferating Tregs from siplizumab cultures actually had suppressive function was not functionally confirmed. Roughly 75-95% of proliferating CD4+ or CD8+ clones could not be assigned a naive or memory phenotype.

Concerning this clone itself: Its antigen is still unknown. Within one base of it there is no much larger clone, and no base qualities were kept.

TCRbeta CDR3 sequencing was performed on sorted unstimulated T cells and on proliferating T cells recovered from mixed lymphocyte reactions. Fresh whole blood from approximately ten HLA-typed healthy donors was used to isolate PBMCs. To map where alloreactive clones came from, CD4+ non-regulatory T cells in the unstimulated state were FACS-sorted. Library generation was performed with the immunoSEQ multiplex PCR assay. Each sample had 9 x 10^4 or so TCR templates assayed by the deep sequencing platform. Genomic DNA extracted from sorted T cells was used for TCRbeta CDR3 sequencing. As for the authors' bioinformatics: Clonal analysis of TCRbeta CDR3 data was done in the R programming language. Alloreactive CD4+ and CD8+ clones were identified by comparing unstimulated samples to CFSE-low samples taken after the reaction. By matching sequences to the repertoires of sorted unstimulated Treg and non-Treg cells, each alloreactive CD4+ clone was assigned a regulatory or non-regulatory origin. Held by TCRdb, this immuneACCESS table contains in-frame sequences only and omits some clones. Under half of the omission traces to an unresolved V gene where checked; the cause of the rest is unknown. V, J and clone size derive from that table, while D and trimming were established from the DNA sequence. The sample yields about 120,000 clones; over 85% were counted once. The top ten clonotypes cover about 0.16% of the sample.

This receptor was identified in a human donor in good health. The material sequenced was non-Treg CD4+ T cells sorted from blood. This sample's cell subset or site label indicates: FACS-sorted unstimulated CD4+ non-regulatory T cells.

The nucleotides are TGTGCCAGCAGGCGACTGGTGGATAACTATGGCTACACCTTC. Translation gives CASRRLVDNYGYTF. The sequence is built from TRBV6-5 and TRBJ1-2; no D gene can be assigned with confidence. The germline V gene yields MNHEY for CDR1 and SVGAGI for CDR2. Trimming costs V 6 bases and J 1 base, and their ends lie 12 bases apart. The CDR3 sequence holds 14 residues, the cysteine and phenylalanine included. Only the CDR3 portion is preserved as DNA: 42 bases, with reading frame beginning at the first base.